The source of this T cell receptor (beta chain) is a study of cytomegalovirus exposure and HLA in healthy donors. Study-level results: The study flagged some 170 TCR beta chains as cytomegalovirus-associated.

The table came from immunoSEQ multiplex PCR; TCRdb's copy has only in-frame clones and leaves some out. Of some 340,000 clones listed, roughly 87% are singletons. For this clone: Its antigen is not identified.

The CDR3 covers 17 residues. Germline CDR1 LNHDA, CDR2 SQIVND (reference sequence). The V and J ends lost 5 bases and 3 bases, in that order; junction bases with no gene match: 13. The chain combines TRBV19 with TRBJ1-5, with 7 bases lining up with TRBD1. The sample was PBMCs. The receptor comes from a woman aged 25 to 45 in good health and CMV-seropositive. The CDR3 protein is CASSSQPTGIFNQPQHF. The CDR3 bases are TGTGCCAGTAGTTCCCAACCGACAGGGATATTCAATCAGCCCCAGCATTTT.